This T cell receptor (beta chain) was obtained from a study of blood T cells in healthy people across ages. The ends were cut back, 1 base at V and 6 bases at J, with 4 bases in the middle. Germline CDR1 and CDR2: LGHDT and YNNKEL (reference sequence). The CDR3 runs to 12 residues. A second PCR of about 6 to 11 cycles used a sample-barcoded 5' primer and a J-beta primer mix. One entry per CDR3 protein results from TCRdb running MiXCR on the 5' RACE reads. Of around 1,800,000 distinct CDR3 sequences listed, approximately 39% are singletons. Worth noting for this clonotype: Antigen: not known.

Findings of the study overall: Whereas aged donors had fewer naive CD4+ cells, long-lived donors had more of them and higher diversity.

The V and J genes are TRBV3-1 and TRBJ1-3; no definite D call. The receptor's source is a human donor in good health. Sequences were obtained from blood. CDR3 loop: CASSQAINTIYF. The DNA for the CDR3 is TGTGCCAGCAGCCAAGCTATAAACACCATATATTTT.